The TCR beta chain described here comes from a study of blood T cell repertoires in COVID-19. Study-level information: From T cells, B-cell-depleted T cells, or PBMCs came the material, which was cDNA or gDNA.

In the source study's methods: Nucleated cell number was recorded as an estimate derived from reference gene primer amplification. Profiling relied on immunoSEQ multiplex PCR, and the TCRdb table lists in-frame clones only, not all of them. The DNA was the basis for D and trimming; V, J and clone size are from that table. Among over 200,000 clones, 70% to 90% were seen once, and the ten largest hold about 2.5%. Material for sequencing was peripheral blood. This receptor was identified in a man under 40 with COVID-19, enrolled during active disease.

The CDR3 here is CASSYRDRAGEQFF. DNA of the CDR3: TGTGCCAGCAGCTACCGGGACAGGGCGGGTGAGCAGTTCTTC. The rearrangement uses TRBV7-2 and TRBJ2-1; 9 bases match TRBD1. CDR1 and CDR2 (germline): SGHTA, FQGNSA. V dropped 4 bases and J dropped 9; count of bases not matched to a gene: 7. The CDR3 sequence is 14 residues long.